The clone carrying this T cell receptor (beta chain) was recorded once. Per germline, CDR1 MNHEY and CDR2 SVGAGI. Deletions cut 5 bases from V and 7 bases from J, with 15 bases between. There are 15 residues in the CDR3. The data were obtained in a study of blood T cell repertoires in COVID-19. Overall study context: Sample material is recorded as cDNA or gDNA derived from T cells, B-cell-depleted T cells, or PBMCs.

Clones were read by immunoSEQ multiplex PCR, and TCRdb kept only the in-frame ones, dropping some. The top ten clones hold under 1.5% of a sample with about 76,000 clones, roughly 90% of them seen once. This chain connects TRBV6-5 to TRBJ1-6; D might be TRBD1 (5 bases). The TCR originated in a man in his fifties or sixties with acute or convalescent COVID-19. Material: peripheral blood. CDR3 sequence (DNA): TGTGCCAGCAGTCTCTCCCAGGGTCCGAATTCACCCCTCCACTTT. Translated: CASSLSQGPNSPLHF.